This T cell receptor beta chain was captured by sequencing in a study of somatic mutations in cytotoxic T cells in rheumatoid arthritis (TCRdb year 2017). Turning to the overall study: Patient peripheral blood (approximately 27 ml EDTA) was drawn right after diagnosis and before any treatment started. TCRB deep sequencing covered over 55 patients with rheumatoid arthritis along with 20 healthy controls. The median ages of the patient and control groups were essentially identical. The study asked whether expanded CD8+ T-cell clones in newly diagnosed, untreated rheumatoid arthritis carry somatic mutations, and used TCRB deep sequencing to characterize clonality. Some T-cell populations stained with V beta antibodies were sorted by flow on a FACSAria II or Sony SH800 to nearly 100% purity, with sorted V beta1+ cells additionally subjected to TCRB sequencing.

CDR1 LNHDA and CDR2 SQIVND were looked up in the germline V gene (reference sequence). V drops 6 bases and J drops 6 bases, leaving 11 bases in between. From cysteine to phenylalanine, the CDR3 is 13 amino acids long. Only the CDR3 part of the read is kept: 39 bases, read in frame from the first base. TCRB CDR3 sequencing used the immunoSEQ assay on genomic DNA. The original pipeline was this. Published virus-specific TCRB sequences were compared with patient CD8+ clones larger than 1%, and only a few matches were found. Analyses were restricted to productive TCRB rearrangements. Clonality was calculated as a Shannon entropy-based productive clonality index, and a clone was defined by a unique TCRB CDR3 sequence. Repertoire overlap between two samples was calculated from the template counts of each clone relative to total templates per sample. A correlation with a Spearman r of 0.6 to 0.65 was found between V-gene usage by flow cytometry and V-gene usage by TCRB sequencing. The source is immuneACCESS, and TCRdb retained only in-frame sequences with V and J called. Part of the clones is not carried over; for the studies checked, unresolved V genes explain less than half of this, and the remainder is unexplained. The V and J calls and clone size were taken over from that table, and D and trimming were inferred from the DNA. In this sample the table shows 9,500 to 13,000 clones, approximately 86% of which occur a single time. The leading ten clones occupy roughly 7.1% of the sample.

What the authors observed across the whole study: The expanded CD8+ clones had unknown antigen targets, and not appearing in virus-specific databases did not rule out that they were virus-specific. CD8+ T-cell clonality in rheumatoid arthritis patients was not significantly different from that in age-matched healthy controls. In about an eighth of the roughly 60 patients, more than 20% of CD8+ cells belonged to the largest CD8+ clone, while several identical CD8+ TCRB sequences were shared between blood and synovial fluid. The slight underrepresentation of TRBV07 in patients was not corrected for multiple comparisons. In patients, CD8+ clonality rose with age (Spearman r ~ 0.53), which was not the case in healthy controls.

A note on this clone: What this receptor recognizes is not known. Per-nucleotide qualities are absent, and no much larger clonotype sits a single base away.

Positive magnetic bead selection on an AutoMACS was used to isolate CD4+ and CD8+ cells, with flow cytometry used to check purity. After a first flow cytometry screen using a TCR V beta antibody panel, clonal expansions were characterized through TCRB deep sequencing of sorted CD8+ fractions. Peripheral blood mononuclear cells were isolated by Ficoll-Paque PLUS density gradient separation. DNA from CD4-enriched, CD8-enriched or PBMC samples was extracted using Nucleospin Tissue or Tissue XS kits and then quantified on a Qubit 2.0 fluorometer. The receptor chain draws on TRBV19 and TRBJ1-4, with no reliable assignment of the D segment. The TCR sequence derives from an adult with rheumatoid arthritis. Sequenced input: CD8+ T cells sorted from blood. This receptor carries the CDR3 CASRVVGDEKLFF. Read as DNA, the sequence is TGTGCCAGTAGGGTTGTAGGAGATGAAAAACTGTTTTTT.